The rows below give T cell receptor beta chains drawn from one sample of a study of identical twins. TCRdb recomputed calls from the 5' RACE reads with MiXCR, one row per CDR3 protein. The data show about 690,000 distinct CDR3 sequences, less than 7% seen once. Sequenced material: naive T cells sorted from blood. The receptors were gathered from a man between 18 and 35 years old in good health. Each CDR3 is given without its conserved first and last residue. Fields, in order: J gene, V gene, CDR3 protein.

TRBJ2-1 | TRBV18 | ASSERTSGGYNEQF
TRBJ1-2 | TRBV12-3/TRBV12-4 | ASSPRDSRGYT
TRBJ1-6 | TRBV7-9 | ASSFARGRNSPLH
TRBJ2-1 | TRBV6-5 | ASSYSLAGAVYEQF
TRBJ2-1 | TRBV9 | ASSPQLRVPHNEQF
TRBJ2-1 | TRBV12-3/TRBV12-4 | ASSSFSGQDEF
TRBJ1-5 | TRBV5-1 | ASSLEGGSYQPQH
TRBJ2-4 | TRBV5-1 | ASSFDGIGVLAKNIQY
TRBJ2-7 | TRBV5-5 | ASSLAIAYEQY
TRBJ2-3 | TRBV7-6 | ASSSYLDTQY
TRBJ1-1 | TRBV11-1 | ASADTEAF
TRBJ2-3 | TRBV20-1 | SANSGKSDTQY
TRBJ2-5 | TRBV12-3/TRBV12-4 | AGASDQETQY
TRBJ2-1 | TRBV4-2 | ASSQASDFYEQF
TRBJ2-3 | TRBV12-3/TRBV12-4 | ASSQKPTADTQY
TRBJ1-1 | TRBV6-4 | ASRGGQGRTEAF
TRBJ2-1 | TRBV7-8 | ASSPDVAYNEQF
TRBJ2-3 | TRBV20-1 | SAGLAGGGGGDTQY
TRBJ1-4 | TRBV12-3/TRBV12-4 | ASTRMGEKLF
TRBJ1-6 | TRBV10-3 | AISETVGDSPLH
TRBJ2-2 | TRBV4-2 | ASSQSGFTISNTGELF
TRBJ2-5 | TRBV12-3/TRBV12-4 | ASSFNGGETQY
TRBJ1-5 | TRBV15 | ATSREEGQPQH
TRBJ2-6 | TRBV18 | ASSPPGGPLSDGANVLT
TRBJ2-1 | TRBV24-1 | AGGAGSSYNEQF
TRBJ1-5 | TRBV10-3 | AISSTGGGGQPQH
TRBJ1-1 | TRBV12-3/TRBV12-4 | ASSGRGGSTEAF
TRBJ2-7 | TRBV7-9 | ASSSEGLPLYEQY
TRBJ2-5 | TRBV5-1 | ASSQRTGGRETQY
TRBJ2-1 | TRBV7-9 | ASSFDSGF
TRBJ2-1 | TRBV10-3 | AISAVYNEQF
TRBJ2-1 | TRBV20-1 | SARPSGIPYNEQF
TRBJ1-5 | TRBV12-3/TRBV12-4 | ASTVGQVNQPQH
TRBJ1-5 | TRBV10-3 | AISEPGIDQPQH
TRBJ1-1 | TRBV27 | ASSLGPLTEAF
TRBJ2-1 | TRBV29-1 | SFGGVAGGAGTYNEQF
TRBJ1-1 | TRBV19 | ASSEGAMNTEAF
TRBJ2-6 | TRBV10-3 | AISFRRGQSSGANVLT
TRBJ2-1 | TRBV12-3/TRBV12-4 | ASWTSGMNLLI
TRBJ1-5 | TRBV5-1 | ASPRARPSRGSNQPQH
TRBJ1-1 | TRBV12-3/TRBV12-4 | ASSLRRQNTEGF